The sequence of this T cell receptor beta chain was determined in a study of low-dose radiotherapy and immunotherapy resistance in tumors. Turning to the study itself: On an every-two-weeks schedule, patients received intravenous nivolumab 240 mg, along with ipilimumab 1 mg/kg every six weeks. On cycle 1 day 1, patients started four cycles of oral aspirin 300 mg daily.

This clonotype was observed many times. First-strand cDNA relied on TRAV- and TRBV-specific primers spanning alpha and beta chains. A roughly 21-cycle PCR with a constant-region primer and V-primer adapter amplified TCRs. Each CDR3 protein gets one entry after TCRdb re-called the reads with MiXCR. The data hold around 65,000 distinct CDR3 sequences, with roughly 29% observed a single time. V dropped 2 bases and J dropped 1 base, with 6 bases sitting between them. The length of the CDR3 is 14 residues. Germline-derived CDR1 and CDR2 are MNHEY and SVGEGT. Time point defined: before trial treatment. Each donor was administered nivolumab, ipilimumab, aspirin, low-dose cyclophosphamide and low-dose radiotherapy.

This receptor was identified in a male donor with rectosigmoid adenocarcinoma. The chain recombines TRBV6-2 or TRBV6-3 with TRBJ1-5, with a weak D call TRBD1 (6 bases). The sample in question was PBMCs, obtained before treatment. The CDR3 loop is CASSYGQSNQPQHF. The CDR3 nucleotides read TGTGCCAGCAGTTACGGACAGAGCAATCAGCCCCAGCATTTT.